The rows below give T cell receptor beta chains drawn from one sample of a study of blood T cell repertoires in COVID-19. Repertoires were generated with immunoSEQ multiplex PCR, while TCRdb's copy carries only in-frame clones and drops some. Of about 260,000 clones in the sample, nearly 85% were seen once. The sequencing input was peripheral blood. These receptor sequences come from a human donor in a cohort sampled during active COVID-19. Both conserved end residues are part of each CDR3. Each record gives: J gene, clone size, D gene, V gene, CDR3 protein, CDR3 DNA. The D gene is left open where the match is weak. Part of the rows lack a size; the others show once, few, many or a class for expanded clones.

>TRBJ1-2|-|TRBD1|TRBV4-1
CASSPRDRGLYGYTF
TGCGCCAGCAGCCCCCGGGACAGGGGGCTTTATGGCTACACCTTC
>TRBJ2-3|-|-|TRBV9
CASSVDSDTQYF
TGTGCCAGCAGCGTAGACTCAGATACGCAGTATTTT
>TRBJ2-1|-|TRBD2|TRBV2
CASSVGLAANNEQFF
TGTGCCAGCAGTGTCGGACTAGCGGCAAACAATGAGCAGTTCTTC
>TRBJ2-7|-|TRBD2|TRBV7-9
CASSLFPSGRSYEQYF
TGTGCCAGCAGCTTATTCCCTAGCGGGAGATCCTACGAGCAGTACTTC
>TRBJ2-7|-|TRBD2|TRBV5-4
CASSLPGLTSYEQYF
TGTGCCAGCAGCTTGCCGGGACTAACTTCCTACGAGCAGTACTTC
>TRBJ2-7|-|TRBD2|TRBV5-1
CASSGGTSGSYEQYF
TGCGCCAGCAGCGGGGGAACTAGCGGGTCCTACGAGCAGTACTTC
>TRBJ2-3|once|TRBD2|TRBV3-1/TRBV3-2
CASSQYLAGFTSTDTQYF
TGTGCCAGCAGCCAGTACCTAGCGGGGTTTACTAGCACAGATACGCAGTATTTT
>TRBJ2-3|-|TRBD2|TRBV11-2
CASSFGGRMVDTQYF
TGTGCCAGCAGCTTTGGCGGGAGGATGGTAGATACGCAGTATTTT
>TRBJ2-7|-|TRBD1|TRBV20-1
CSASGQGRDEQYF
TGCAGTGCTAGTGGACAGGGTAGAGACGAGCAGTACTTC
>TRBJ2-5|-|TRBD1|TRBV11-2
CASSLVYRGWETQYF
TGTGCCAGCAGCTTAGTATACAGGGGGTGGGAGACCCAGTACTTC
>TRBJ2-7|-|-|TRBV5-4
CASSPAGYGLEQYF
TGTGCCAGCAGCCCGGCCGGGTATGGACTCGAGCAGTACTTC
>TRBJ2-5|few|-|TRBV4-1
CASSLIGQRRETQYF
TGCGCCAGCAGCCTCATAGGACAAAGGAGAGAGACCCAGTACTTC
>TRBJ2-5|-|-|TRBV19
CASSKNREETQYF
TGTGCCAGTAGTAAGAACAGGGAAGAGACCCAGTACTTC
>TRBJ2-5|-|-|TRBV21-1
CASSNREGETQYF
TGTGCCAGCAGCAACAGGGAGGGAGAGACCCAGTACTTC
>TRBJ1-1|few|TRBD1|TRBV5-1
CASSLRQGVPEAFF
TGCGCCAGCAGCTTGAGACAGGGTGTCCCTGAAGCTTTCTTT
>TRBJ2-3|many|TRBD1|TRBV3-1/TRBV3-2
CASSQETGTDTQYF
TGTGCCAGCAGCCAAGAGACAGGGACAGATACGCAGTATTTT
>TRBJ2-2|-|-|TRBV15
CATSRGAANTGELFF
TGTGCCACCAGCAGAGGAGCGGCGAACACCGGGGAGCTGTTTTTT
>TRBJ2-5|-|TRBD2|TRBV18
CASSLLSGSREETQYF
TGTGCCAGCTCACTGTTGAGCGGGAGTCGGGAGGAGACCCAGTACTTC
>TRBJ1-3|-|TRBD1|TRBV7-2
CASSLSAGQGSGNTIYF
TGTGCCAGCAGCTTATCGGCGGGACAGGGCTCTGGAAACACCATATATTTT
>TRBJ2-7|once|-|TRBV19
CASSTDTTYEQYF
TGTGCCAGTAGTACGGACACGACCTACGAGCAGTACTTC
>TRBJ2-1|-|TRBD2|TRBV19
CASSRAPSSGRPPYNEQFF
TGTGCCAGTAGTCGGGCCCCTTCTAGCGGGAGGCCCCCGTACAATGAGCAGTTCTTC
>TRBJ2-7|-|TRBD2|TRBV3-1/TRBV3-2
CASSQKGLVYEQYF
TGTGCCAGCAGCCAAAAGGGACTAGTCTACGAGCAGTACTTC
>TRBJ2-3|-|-|TRBV4-3
CASSQDLVGARMAQYF
TGCGCCAGCAGCCAAGATCTAGTGGGGGCTCGGATGGCGCAGTATTTT
>TRBJ1-6|-|-|TRBV5-6
CASNLGVGGTRNSPLHF
TGTGCCAGCAACTTGGGAGTCGGGGGGACTAGGAATTCACCCCTCCACTTT
>TRBJ2-7|-|TRBD1|TRBV6-2/TRBV6-3
CASSKDRVVWEQYF
TGTGCCAGCAGTAAGGACAGGGTAGTCTGGGAGCAGTACTTC
>TRBJ2-5|-|TRBD2|TRBV6-5
CASTLAGTPETQYF
TGTGCCAGCACGCTAGCGGGAACCCCAGAGACCCAGTACTTC
>TRBJ1-5|few|-|TRBV6-5
CASRPGSLLNQPQHF
TGTGCCAGCAGGCCCGGGTCCCTTTTAAATCAGCCCCAGCATTTT
>TRBJ2-1|-|TRBD2|TRBV2
CASKPPTSGRRSEQFF
TGTGCCAGCAAACCGCCGACTAGCGGGAGGAGGAGTGAGCAGTTCTTC
>TRBJ2-7|-|TRBD1|TRBV6-6
CASSYSGQGLDEQYF
TGTGCCAGCAGTTACTCGGGACAGGGCTTGGACGAGCAGTACTTC
>TRBJ2-6|-|TRBD1|TRBV7-7
CASSPGTGDSGANVLTF
TGTGCTAGCAGCCCCGGGACAGGCGACTCTGGGGCCAACGTCCTGACTTTC
>TRBJ1-1|-|-|TRBV28
CASSLVSSGNTEAFF
TGTGCCAGCAGTTTAGTGTCGTCGGGAAACACTGAAGCTTTCTTT
>TRBJ1-1|-|-|TRBV7-2
CASSLGVTENTEAFF
TGTGCCAGCAGCTTAGGTGTGACAGAGAACACTGAAGCTTTCTTT
>TRBJ1-1|-|-|TRBV5-1
CASSPVEGAGTEAFF
TGCGCCAGCAGCCCCGTCGAAGGGGCAGGCACTGAAGCTTTCTTT
>TRBJ2-7|-|-|TRBV6-1
CASSEFYGRDYEQYF
TGTGCCAGCAGTGAATTTTACGGGAGAGACTACGAGCAGTACTTC
>TRBJ2-7|few|-|TRBV4-1
CASSPLAVPAYEQYF
TGCGCCAGCAGCCCGTTGGCGGTCCCGGCCTACGAGCAGTACTTC
>TRBJ2-7|-|-|TRBV3-1/TRBV3-2
CASSQNRAVSYEQYF
TGTGCCAGCAGCCAAAACAGGGCCGTCTCCTACGAGCAGTACTTC
>TRBJ2-7|-|TRBD2|TRBV18
CASSLGLAVSYEQYF
TGTGCCAGCTCACTGGGACTAGCGGTATCCTACGAGCAGTACTTC
>TRBJ2-7|-|TRBD1|TRBV11-2
CASSQSRTGGEQYF
TGTGCCAGCAGCCAATCCAGGACAGGGGGCGAGCAGTACTTC
>TRBJ2-2|-|TRBD1|TRBV28
CASSTGGASGELFF
TGTGCCAGCAGTACAGGGGGCGCTTCCGGGGAGCTGTTTTTT
>TRBJ1-3|-|-|TRBV6-5
CASIMTGSGNTIYF
TGTGCCAGCATTATGACAGGCTCTGGAAACACCATATATTTT
>TRBJ1-5|once|TRBD1|TRBV7-2
CASSLNRGQPQHF
TGTGCCAGCAGCTTGAACAGGGGGCAGCCCCAGCATTTT
>TRBJ1-5|-|TRBD1|TRBV7-8
CASSFRGGQGRVTDQPQHF
TGTGCCAGCAGCTTTAGGGGGGGACAGGGGAGGGTTACAGATCAGCCCCAGCATTTT
>TRBJ2-1|few|-|TRBV27
CASSLQFDTGWTLYNEQFF
TGTGCCAGCAGCCTACAATTTGATACAGGGTGGACCTTGTACAATGAGCAGTTCTTC
>TRBJ2-7|-|TRBD2|TRBV6-5
CASSRERESSYEQYF
TGTGCCAGCAGCCGAGAGCGGGAGAGCTCCTACGAGCAGTACTTC
>TRBJ2-7|-|-|TRBV6-5
CASSYPRERYSYEQYF
TGTGCCAGCAGTTACCCTCGGGAGCGGTACTCCTACGAGCAGTACTTC
>TRBJ1-1|-|TRBD1|TRBV10-2
CASSWAGGIYTEAFF
TGCGCCAGCAGTTGGGCAGGGGGAATATACACTGAAGCTTTCTTT
>TRBJ2-3|-|TRBD2|TRBV5-4
CASSISGGAGDTQYF
TGTGCCAGCAGCATTAGCGGGGGGGCAGGGGATACGCAGTATTTT
>TRBJ2-3|once|TRBD2|TRBV19
CASSITASGGFRDTQYF
TGTGCCAGTAGTATAACGGCTAGCGGGGGGTTTAGGGATACGCAGTATTTT
>TRBJ1-1|-|-|TRBV5-8
CASSTRQRTMNTEAFF
TGTGCCAGCAGCACAAGACAGCGCACAATGAACACTGAAGCTTTCTTT
>TRBJ1-5|-|-|TRBV19
CASSARTGNQPQHF
TGTGCCAGTAGTGCCCGGACGGGAAATCAGCCCCAGCATTTT
>TRBJ1-4|few|TRBD1|TRBV10-3
CAISVGQGAEKLFF
TGTGCCATCAGTGTGGGACAGGGGGCTGAAAAACTGTTTTTT
>TRBJ1-1|-|-|TRBV20-1
CSARRVEAFF
TGCAGTGCTAGGCGGGTGGAAGCTTTCTTT
>TRBJ1-1|once|-|TRBV10-1
CARRNGVGAITEAFF
TGCGCCAGAAGAAACGGGGTGGGGGCGATTACTGAAGCTTTCTTT
>TRBJ1-6|-|-|TRBV19
CASSTGTNNSPLHF
TGTGCCAGTAGTACCGGGACAAACAATTCACCCCTCCACTTT
>TRBJ2-1|-|TRBD1|TRBV9
CASGDRGDNEQFF
TGTGCCAGCGGCGACAGGGGTGACAATGAGCAGTTCTTC
>TRBJ2-3|-|TRBD2|TRBV13
CASSSVAGADTQYF
TGTGCCAGCAGCTCCGTAGCGGGAGCAGATACGCAGTATTTT
>TRBJ2-1|-|-|TRBV6-5
CASRGFRDMYEQFF
TGTGCCAGCAGAGGATTCCGGGACATGTATGAGCAGTTCTTC